This T cell receptor beta chain was identified during a study of T cells in Graves' hyperthyroidism and ophthalmopathy. Findings of the study overall: A model using 13 V-J features told ophthalmopathy apart from stable hyperthyroidism. Onset of ophthalmopathy came a median around 6.5 months after the model predicted it.

Among the patients, aged 18 to 65, hyperthyroidism was newly diagnosed and had lasted under 2 months. Uncontrolled infections, other autoimmune diseases, pregnancy or lactation led to exclusion of patients. There were TCR beta CDR3 regions amplified from RNA transcripts. An initial round of RT-PCR targeting the TCR CDR3 relied on the HTBI primer set. TCRdb reprocessed the multiplex PCR reads with MiXCR, giving one entry per CDR3 protein. The sample carries 690,000 or so distinct CDR3 sequences, around a sixth recorded once. The CDR3 has 17 residues. In germline, CDR1 is LNHDA, CDR2 SQIVND (reference sequence). The junction had 6 bases not matched to a gene; V was cut back by 0 bases and J by 6 bases. Only a few counts were recorded for this clonotype. The antigen remains unidentified.

The rearrangement links TRBV19 to TRBJ2-1, with 12 bases fitting TRBD2. Sequencing used blood. This receptor was identified in a woman in her forties or fifties with Graves' hyperthyroidism that later progressed to Graves' ophthalmopathy. The CDR3 sequence is CASSIDLAGGTVNEQFF. CDR3 sequence (DNA): TGTGCCAGTAGTATAGATCTAGCGGGGGGGACCGTCAATGAGCAGTTCTTC.